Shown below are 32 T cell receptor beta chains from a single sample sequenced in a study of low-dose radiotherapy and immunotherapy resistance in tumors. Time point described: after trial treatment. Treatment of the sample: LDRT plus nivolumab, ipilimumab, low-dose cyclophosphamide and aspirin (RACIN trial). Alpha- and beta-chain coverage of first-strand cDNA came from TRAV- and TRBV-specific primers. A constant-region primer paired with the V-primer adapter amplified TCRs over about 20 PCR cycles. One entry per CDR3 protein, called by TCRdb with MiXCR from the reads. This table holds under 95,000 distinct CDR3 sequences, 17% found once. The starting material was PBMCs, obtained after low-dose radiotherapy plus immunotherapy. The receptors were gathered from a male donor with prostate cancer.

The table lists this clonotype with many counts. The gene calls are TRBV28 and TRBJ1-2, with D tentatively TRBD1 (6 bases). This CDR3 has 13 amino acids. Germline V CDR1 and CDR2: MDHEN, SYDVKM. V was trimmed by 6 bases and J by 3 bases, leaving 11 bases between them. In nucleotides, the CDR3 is TGTGCCAGCAGGGACAGCATCTACTATGGCTACACCTTC. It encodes CASRDSIYYGYTF.

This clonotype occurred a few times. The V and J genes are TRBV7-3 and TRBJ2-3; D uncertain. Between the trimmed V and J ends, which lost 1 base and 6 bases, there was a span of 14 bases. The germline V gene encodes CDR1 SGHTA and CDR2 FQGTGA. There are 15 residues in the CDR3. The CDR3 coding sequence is TGTGCCAGCAGCTTAAACCCTGGCGGATCCGATACGCAGTATTTT. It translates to CASSLNPGGSDTQYF.

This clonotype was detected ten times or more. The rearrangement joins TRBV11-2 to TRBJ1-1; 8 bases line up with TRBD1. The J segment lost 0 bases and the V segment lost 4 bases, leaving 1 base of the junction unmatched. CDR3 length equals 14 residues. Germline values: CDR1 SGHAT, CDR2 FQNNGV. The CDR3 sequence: CASSWTGLNTEAFF. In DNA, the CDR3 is TGTGCCAGCAGCTGGACAGGGCTGAACACTGAAGCTTTCTTT.

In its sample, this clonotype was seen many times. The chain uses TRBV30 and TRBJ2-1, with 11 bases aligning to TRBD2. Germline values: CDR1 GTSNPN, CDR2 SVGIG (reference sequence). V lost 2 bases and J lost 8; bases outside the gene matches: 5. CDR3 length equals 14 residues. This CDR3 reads CAWSLAGGRDEQFF. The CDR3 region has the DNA TGTGCCTGGAGTCTAGCGGGAGGTCGGGATGAGCAGTTCTTC.

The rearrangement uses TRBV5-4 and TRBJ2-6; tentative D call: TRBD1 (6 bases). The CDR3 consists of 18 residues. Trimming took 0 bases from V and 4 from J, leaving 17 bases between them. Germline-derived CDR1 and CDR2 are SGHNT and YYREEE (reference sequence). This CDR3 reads CASSLGWLGALGANVLTF. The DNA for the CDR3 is TGTGCCAGCAGCTTGGGCTGGCTGGGGGCGCTAGGGGCCAACGTCCTGACTTTC.

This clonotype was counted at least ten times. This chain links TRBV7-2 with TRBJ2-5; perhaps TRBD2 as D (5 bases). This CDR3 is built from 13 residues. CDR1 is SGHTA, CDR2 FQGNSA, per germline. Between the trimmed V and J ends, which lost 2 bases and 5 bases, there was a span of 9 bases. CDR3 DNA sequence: TGTGCCAGCAGCTTATGGGAGCAGGAGACCCAGTACTTC. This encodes CASSLWEQETQYF.

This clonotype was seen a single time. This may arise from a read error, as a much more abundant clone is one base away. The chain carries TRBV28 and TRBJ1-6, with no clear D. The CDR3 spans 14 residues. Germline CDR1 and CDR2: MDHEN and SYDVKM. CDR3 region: CGSSLRQYNSPLHF. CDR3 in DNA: TGTGGCAGCAGTTTGAGGCAGTATAATTCACCCCTCCACTTT. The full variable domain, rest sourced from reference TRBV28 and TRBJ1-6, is DVKVTQSSRYLVKRTGEKVFLECVQDMDHENMFWYRQDPGLGLRLIYFSYDVKMKEKGDIPEGYSVSREKKERFSLILESASTNQTSMYLCGSSLRQYNSPLHFGNGTRLTVT.

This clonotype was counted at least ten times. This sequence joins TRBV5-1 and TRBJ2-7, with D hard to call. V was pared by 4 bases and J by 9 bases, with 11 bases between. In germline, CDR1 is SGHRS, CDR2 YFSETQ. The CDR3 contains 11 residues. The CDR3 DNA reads TGCGCCAGCAGCATGGAAGGGTCGCAGTACTTC. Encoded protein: CASSMEGSQYF.

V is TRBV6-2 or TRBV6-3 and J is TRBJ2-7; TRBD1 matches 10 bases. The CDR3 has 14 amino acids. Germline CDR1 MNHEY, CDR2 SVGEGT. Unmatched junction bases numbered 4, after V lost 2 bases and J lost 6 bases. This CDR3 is CASSYGTGVREQYF. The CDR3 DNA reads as TGTGCCAGCAGTTACGGGACAGGGGTCCGCGAGCAGTACTTC.

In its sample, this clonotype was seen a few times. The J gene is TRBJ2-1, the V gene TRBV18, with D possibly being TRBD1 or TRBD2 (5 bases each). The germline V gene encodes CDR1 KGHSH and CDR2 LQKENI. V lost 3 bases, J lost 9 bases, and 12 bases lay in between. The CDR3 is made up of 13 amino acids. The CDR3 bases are TGTGCCAGCTCACCTTCAGGGAGCGGTGAGCAGTTCTTC. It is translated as CASSPSGSGEQFF.

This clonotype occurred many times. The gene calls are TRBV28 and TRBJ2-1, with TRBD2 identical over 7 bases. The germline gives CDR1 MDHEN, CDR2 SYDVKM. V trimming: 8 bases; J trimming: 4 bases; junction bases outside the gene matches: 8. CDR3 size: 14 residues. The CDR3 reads CASYGRRTYNEQFF. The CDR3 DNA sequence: TGTGCCAGCTACGGGAGGAGGACATACAATGAGCAGTTCTTC.

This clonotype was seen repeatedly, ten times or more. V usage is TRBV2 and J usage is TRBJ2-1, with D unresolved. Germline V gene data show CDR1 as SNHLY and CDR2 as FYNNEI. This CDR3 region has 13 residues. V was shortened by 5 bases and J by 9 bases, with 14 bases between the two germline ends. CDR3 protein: CASSNTNSGEQFF. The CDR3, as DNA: TGTGCCAGCAGTAATACCAATTCGGGTGAGCAGTTCTTC. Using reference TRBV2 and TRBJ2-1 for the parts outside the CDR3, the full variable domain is EPEVTQTPSHQVTQMGQEVILRCVPISNHLYFYWYRQILGQKVEFLVSFYNNEISEKSEIFDDQFSVERPDGSNFTLKIRSTKLEDSAMYFCASSNTNSGEQFFGPGTRLTVL.

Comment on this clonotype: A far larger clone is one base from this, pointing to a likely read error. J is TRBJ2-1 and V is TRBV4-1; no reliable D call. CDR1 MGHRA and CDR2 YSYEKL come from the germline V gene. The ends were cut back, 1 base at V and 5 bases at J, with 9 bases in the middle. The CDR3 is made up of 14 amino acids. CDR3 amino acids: CASSQGVRHNEQFF. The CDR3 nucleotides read TGCGCCAGCAGCCAAGGTGTGCGCCACAATGAGCAGTTCTTC.

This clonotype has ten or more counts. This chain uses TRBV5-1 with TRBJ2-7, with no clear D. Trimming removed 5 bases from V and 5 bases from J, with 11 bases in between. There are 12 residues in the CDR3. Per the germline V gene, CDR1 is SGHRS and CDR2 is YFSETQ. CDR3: CASSPADDEQYF. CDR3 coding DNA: TGCGCCAGCAGTCCGGCCGACGACGAGCAGTACTTC.

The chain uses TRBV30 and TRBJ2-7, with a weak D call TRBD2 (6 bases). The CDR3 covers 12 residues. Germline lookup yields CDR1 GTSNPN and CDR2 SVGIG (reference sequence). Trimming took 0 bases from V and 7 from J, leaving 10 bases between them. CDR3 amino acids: CAWSVASVEQYF. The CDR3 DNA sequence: TGTGCCTGGAGTGTCGCTAGCGTAGAGCAGTACTTC. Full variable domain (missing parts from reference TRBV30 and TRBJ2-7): SQTIHQWPATLVQPVGSPLSLECTVEGTSNPNLYWYRQAAGRGLQLLFYSVGIGQISSEVPQNLSASRPQDRQFILSSKKLLLSDSGFYLCAWSVASVEQYFGPGTRLTVT.

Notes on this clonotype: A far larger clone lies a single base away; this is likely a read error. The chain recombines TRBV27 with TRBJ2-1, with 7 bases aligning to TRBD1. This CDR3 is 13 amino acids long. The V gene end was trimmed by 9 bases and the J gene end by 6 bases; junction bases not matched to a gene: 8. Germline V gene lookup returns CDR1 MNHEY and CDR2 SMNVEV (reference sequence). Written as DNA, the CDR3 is TGTGCCAGTGGACATGGACAGGTCAATGAGCAGTTCTTC. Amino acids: CASGHGQVNEQFF.

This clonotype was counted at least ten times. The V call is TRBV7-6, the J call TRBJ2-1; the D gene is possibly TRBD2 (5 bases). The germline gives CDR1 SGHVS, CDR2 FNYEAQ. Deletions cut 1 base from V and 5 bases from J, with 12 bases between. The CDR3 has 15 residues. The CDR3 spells CASSLGGHMNNEQFF. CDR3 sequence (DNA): TGTGCCAGCAGCTTAGGAGGGCATATGAACAATGAGCAGTTCTTC. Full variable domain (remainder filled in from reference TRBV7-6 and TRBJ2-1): GAGVSQSPRYKVTKRGQDVALRCDPISGHVSLYWYRQALGQGPEFLTYFNYEAQQDKSGLPNDRFSAERPEGSISTLTIQRTEQRDSAMYRCASSLGGHMNNEQFFGPGTRLTVL.

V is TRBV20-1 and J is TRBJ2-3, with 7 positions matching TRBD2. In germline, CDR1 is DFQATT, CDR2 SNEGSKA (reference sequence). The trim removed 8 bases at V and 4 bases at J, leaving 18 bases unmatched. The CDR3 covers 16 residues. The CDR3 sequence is CSTTARSGERADTQYF. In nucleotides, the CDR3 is TGCAGTACAACCGCGCGAAGCGGGGAAAGGGCAGATACGCAGTATTTT.

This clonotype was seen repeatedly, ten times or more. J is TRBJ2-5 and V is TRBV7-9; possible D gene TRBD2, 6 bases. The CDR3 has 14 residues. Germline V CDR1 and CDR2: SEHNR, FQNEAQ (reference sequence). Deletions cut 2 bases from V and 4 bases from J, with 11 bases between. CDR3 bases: TGTGCCAGCAGCTTAACGCGGGACGCAGAGACCCAGTACTTC. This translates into CASSLTRDAETQYF. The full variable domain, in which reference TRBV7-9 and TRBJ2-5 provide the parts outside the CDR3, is DTGVSQNPRHKITKRGQNVTFRCDPISEHNRLYWYRQTLGQGPEFLTYFQNEAQLEKSRLLSDRFSAERPKGSFSTLEIQRTEQGDSAMYLCASSLTRDAETQYFGPGTRLLVL.

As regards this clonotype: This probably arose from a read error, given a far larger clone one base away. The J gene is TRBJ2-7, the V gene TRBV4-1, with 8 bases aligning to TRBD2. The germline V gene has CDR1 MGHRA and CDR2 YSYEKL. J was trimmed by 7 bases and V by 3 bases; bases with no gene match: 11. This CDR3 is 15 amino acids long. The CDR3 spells CASSQIAGTYNEQYF. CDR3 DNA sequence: TGCGCCAGCAGCCAGATAGCGGGGACCTACAATGAGCAGTACTTC.

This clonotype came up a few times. The CDR3 loop is CASSQPAGVREQFF. For the CDR3, the DNA is TGTGCCAGCAGCCAACCAGCGGGAGTAAGAGAGCAGTTCTTC. The rearrangement joins TRBV3-1 to TRBJ2-1, with 8 bases lining up with TRBD2. This CDR3 spans 14 amino acids. CDR1 and CDR2 (germline): LGHDT, YNNKEL (reference sequence). Losses at the gene ends were 2 bases for V and 10 bases for J; bases not matched to a gene: 7.

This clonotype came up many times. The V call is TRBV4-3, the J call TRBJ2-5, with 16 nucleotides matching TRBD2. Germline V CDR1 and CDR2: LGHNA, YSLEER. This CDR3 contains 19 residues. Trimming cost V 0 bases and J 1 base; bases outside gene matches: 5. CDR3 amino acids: CASSQDGTSGRAPQETQYF. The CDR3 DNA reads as TGCGCCAGCAGCCAAGACGGGACTAGCGGGAGGGCCCCCCAAGAGACCCAGTACTTC.

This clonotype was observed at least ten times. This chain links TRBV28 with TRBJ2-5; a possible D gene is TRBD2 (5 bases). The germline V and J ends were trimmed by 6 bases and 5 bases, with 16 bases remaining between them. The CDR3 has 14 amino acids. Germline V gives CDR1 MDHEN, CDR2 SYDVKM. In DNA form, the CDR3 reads TGTGCCAGCAGCCCGATGAGGGTAGAGGAGACCCAGTACTTC. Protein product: CASSPMRVEETQYF.

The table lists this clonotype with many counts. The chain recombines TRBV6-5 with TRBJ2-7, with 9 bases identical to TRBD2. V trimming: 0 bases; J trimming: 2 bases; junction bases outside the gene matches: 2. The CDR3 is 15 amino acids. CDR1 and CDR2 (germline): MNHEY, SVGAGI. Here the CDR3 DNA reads TGTGCCAGCAGTTACTCGCGGGAGGGCCCCTACGAGCAGTACTTC. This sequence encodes CASSYSREGPYEQYF.

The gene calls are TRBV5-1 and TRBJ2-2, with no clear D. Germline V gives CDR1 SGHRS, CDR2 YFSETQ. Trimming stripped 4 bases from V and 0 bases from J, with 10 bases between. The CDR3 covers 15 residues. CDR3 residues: CASSPRVSNTGELFF. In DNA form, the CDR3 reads TGCGCCAGCAGCCCCCGGGTTTCGAACACCGGGGAGCTGTTTTTT.

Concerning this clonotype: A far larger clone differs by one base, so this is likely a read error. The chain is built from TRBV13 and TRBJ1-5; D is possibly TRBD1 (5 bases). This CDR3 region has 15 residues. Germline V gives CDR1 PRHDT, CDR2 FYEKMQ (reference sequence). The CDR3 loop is CATSPFLGGDQPQHF. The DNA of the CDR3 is TGTGCCACCAGCCCCTTTCTGGGGGGTGATCAGCCCCAGCATTTT.

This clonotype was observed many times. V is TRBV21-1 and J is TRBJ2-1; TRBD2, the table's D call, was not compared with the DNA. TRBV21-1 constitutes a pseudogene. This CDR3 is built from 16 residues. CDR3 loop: CASSSRTSGPYNEQFF. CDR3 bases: TGTGCCAGCAGCTCTCGGACTAGCGGGCCGTACAATGAGCAGTTCTTC.

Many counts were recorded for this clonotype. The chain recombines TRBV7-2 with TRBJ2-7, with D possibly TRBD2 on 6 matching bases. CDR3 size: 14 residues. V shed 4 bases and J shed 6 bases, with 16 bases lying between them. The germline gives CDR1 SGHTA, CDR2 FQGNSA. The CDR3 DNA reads TGTGCCAGCAGCTGGGGACTGGGGTACGGCGAGCAGTACTTC. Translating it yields CASSWGLGYGEQYF.

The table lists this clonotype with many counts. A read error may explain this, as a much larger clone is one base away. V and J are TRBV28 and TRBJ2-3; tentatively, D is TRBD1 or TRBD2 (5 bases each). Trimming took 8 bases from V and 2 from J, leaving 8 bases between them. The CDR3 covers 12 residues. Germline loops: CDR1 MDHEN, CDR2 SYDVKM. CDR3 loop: CASGGPTDTQYF. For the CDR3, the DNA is TGTGCCAGCGGGGGACCCACAGATACGCAGTATTTT. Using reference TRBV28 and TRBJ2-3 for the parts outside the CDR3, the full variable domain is DVKVTQSSRYLVKRTGEKVFLECVQDMDHENMFWYRQDPGLGLRLIYFSYDVKMKEKGDIPEGYSVSREKKERFSLILESASTNQTSMYLCASGGPTDTQYFGPGTRLTVL.

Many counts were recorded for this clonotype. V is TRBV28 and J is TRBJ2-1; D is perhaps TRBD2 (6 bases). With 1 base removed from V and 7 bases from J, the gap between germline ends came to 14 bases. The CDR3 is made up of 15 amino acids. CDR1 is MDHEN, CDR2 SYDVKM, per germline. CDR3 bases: TGTGCCAGCAGTTTATTTTACGGGAGTTCAAATGAGCAGTTCTTC. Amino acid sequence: CASSLFYGSSNEQFF.

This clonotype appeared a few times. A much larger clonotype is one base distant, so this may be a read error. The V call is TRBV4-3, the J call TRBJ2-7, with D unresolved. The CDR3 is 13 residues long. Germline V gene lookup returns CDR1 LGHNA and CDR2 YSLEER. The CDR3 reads CASGQVKSYEQYF. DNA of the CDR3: TGCGCCAGCGGCCAAGTTAAGTCCTACGAGCAGTACTTC.

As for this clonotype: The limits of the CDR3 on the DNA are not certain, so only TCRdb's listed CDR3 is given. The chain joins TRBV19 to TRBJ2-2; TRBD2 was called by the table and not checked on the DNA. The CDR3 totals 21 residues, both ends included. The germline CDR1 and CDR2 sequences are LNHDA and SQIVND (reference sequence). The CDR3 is CASSPSPPLVRNTGELFFFFF.